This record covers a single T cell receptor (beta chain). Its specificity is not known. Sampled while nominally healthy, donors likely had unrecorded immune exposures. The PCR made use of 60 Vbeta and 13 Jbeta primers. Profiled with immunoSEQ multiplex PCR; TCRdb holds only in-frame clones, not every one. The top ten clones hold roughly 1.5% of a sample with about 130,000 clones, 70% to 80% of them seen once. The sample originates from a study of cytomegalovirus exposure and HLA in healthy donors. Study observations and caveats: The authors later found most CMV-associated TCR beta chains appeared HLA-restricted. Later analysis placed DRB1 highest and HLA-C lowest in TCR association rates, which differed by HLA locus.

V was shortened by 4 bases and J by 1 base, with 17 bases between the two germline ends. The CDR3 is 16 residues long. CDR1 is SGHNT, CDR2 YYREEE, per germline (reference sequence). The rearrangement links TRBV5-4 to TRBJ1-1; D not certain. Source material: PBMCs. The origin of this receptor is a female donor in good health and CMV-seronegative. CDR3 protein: CASSLDYAAGNTEAFF. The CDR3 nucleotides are TGTGCCAGCAGCCTCGATTATGCTGCCGGGAACACTGAAGCTTTCTTT. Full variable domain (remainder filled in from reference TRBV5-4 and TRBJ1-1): ETGVTQSPTHLIKTRGQQVTLRCSSQSGHNTVSWYQQALGQGPQFIFQYYREEENGRGNFPPRFSGLQFPNYSSELNVNALELDDSALYLCASSLDYAAGNTEAFFGQGTRLTVV.